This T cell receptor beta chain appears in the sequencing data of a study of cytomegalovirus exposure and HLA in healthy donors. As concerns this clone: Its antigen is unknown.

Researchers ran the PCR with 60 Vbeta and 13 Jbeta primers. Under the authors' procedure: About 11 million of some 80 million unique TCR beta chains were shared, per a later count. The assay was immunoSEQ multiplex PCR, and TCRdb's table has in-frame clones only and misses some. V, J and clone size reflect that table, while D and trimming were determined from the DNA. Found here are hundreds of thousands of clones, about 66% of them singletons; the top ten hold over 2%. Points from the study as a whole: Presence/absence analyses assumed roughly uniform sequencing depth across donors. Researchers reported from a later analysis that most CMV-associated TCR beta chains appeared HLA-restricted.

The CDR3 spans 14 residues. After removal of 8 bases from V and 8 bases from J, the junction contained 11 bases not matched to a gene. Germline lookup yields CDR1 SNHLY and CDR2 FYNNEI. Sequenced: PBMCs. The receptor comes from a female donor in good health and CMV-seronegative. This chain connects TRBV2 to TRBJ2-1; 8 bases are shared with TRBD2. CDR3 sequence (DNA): TGTGCCAGCGGGTTGAGCGGGAGTACCGATGAGCAGTTCTTC. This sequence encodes CASGLSGSTDEQFF.